This TCR beta chain stems from a study of blood T cell repertoires in COVID-19. About the research overall: Spain, Italy and the United States supplied samples that represented acute and convalescent COVID-19. PBMCs, B-cell-depleted T cells, or T cells were the source of the cDNA or gDNA that made up the material.

Authors' data handling: Using reference gene primer amplification, nucleated cell counts were estimated. The data were produced by immunoSEQ multiplex PCR, yet TCRdb's version contains in-frame clones alone and is incomplete. D and trimming come from the DNA, and the V and J calls and clone size come from that table. Of 150,000 to 200,000 clones detected, roughly 84% appear once; the ten largest clones hold about 2.7%. The CDR3 is 12 amino acids. With 0 bases clipped from V and 13 bases from J, the junction kept 2 bases outside the gene matches. Germline V CDR1 and CDR2: SGHNT, YYREEE (reference sequence).

This clonotype was sampled from a human donor with acute or convalescent COVID-19. The donor label of this sample is uncertain. The chain is built from TRBV5-4 and TRBJ1-2; 11 nucleotides align to TRBD1. Material for sequencing was peripheral blood. In DNA form, the CDR3 reads TGTGCCAGCAGCTTGGAAGGGACAGGGGGCACCTTC. Its translation is CASSLEGTGGTF.